The 14 T cell receptor beta chains in this list originate from one sample, sequenced in a study of vaccination effects on CD4 cells after COVID-19. Sequencing followed a ViraFEST assay step that expanded antigen-specific CD4+ T cells with viral peptide pools. Culturing for about 9 days preceded CD4+ T cell isolation. PCR-confirmed SARS-CoV-2 infection occurred in the person between March and December 2020. Sequencing used immunoSEQ multiplex PCR; TCRdb keeps in-frame clones, though not all of them. The table lists 20,000 to 30,000 clones, 69% of them singletons. Antigens for these TCRs are unknown. This specimen consisted of CD4+ T cells from PBMCs cultured with SARS-CoV-2 spike peptides, obtained before COVID-19 vaccination. All receptors derive from a human donor who had a prior SARS-CoV-2 infection.

The chain has TRBV7-2 and TRBJ1-2, with D uncertain. The V gene lost 0 bases and the J gene lost 1 base, with 6 bases spanning the gap. This CDR3 is 14 amino acids long. Germline CDR1 reads SGHTA; CDR2 reads FQGNSA. CDR3 in amino acids: CASSLAHSNYGYTF. CDR3 bases: TGTGCCAGCAGCTTAGCCCACAGTAACTATGGCTACACCTTC. The full variable domain, with the rest looked up from reference TRBV7-2 and TRBJ1-2, is GAGVSQSPSNKVTEKGKDVELRCDPISGHTALYWYRQSLGQGLEFLIYFQGNSAPDKSGLPSDRFSAERTGGSVSTLTIQRTQQEDSAVYLCASSLAHSNYGYTFGSGTRLTVV.

This clone came up a few times. A read error may produce the germline difference seen at one junction end. The chain combines TRBV30 with TRBJ1-6; tentative D call: TRBD1 (5 bases). Germline V lookup: CDR1 GTSNPN, CDR2 SVGIG (reference sequence). CDR3 size: 13 residues. CDR3 sequence reads: CACSEGHNSPLHF. The CDR3 DNA follows: TGTGCCTGCAGTGAGGGGCATAATTCACCCCTCCACTTT.

The genes are TRBV7-3 and TRBJ2-1; 9 nucleotides line up with TRBD1. Trimming cost V 5 bases and J 10 bases; bases outside gene matches: 6. The CDR3 loop spans 13 amino acids. Germline V lookup: CDR1 SGHTA, CDR2 FQGTGA. CDR3 bases: TGTGCCAGCAGCCGGACAGGGGTAGACGAGCAGTTCTTC. Translating it yields CASSRTGVDEQFF.

The chain employs TRBV7-9 and TRBJ2-3, with D possibly matching TRBD2 (5 bases). From germline, CDR1 is SEHNR and CDR2 FQNEAQ (reference sequence). V lost 1 base to trimming and J lost 2 bases, with 10 bases between them. The CDR3 sequence is 15 residues long. This chain's CDR3 is CASSLGGATTDTQYF. Written as DNA, the CDR3 is TGTGCCAGCAGCTTAGGGGGAGCGACCACAGATACGCAGTATTTT.

The V call is TRBV18, the J call TRBJ1-5; 10 bases are shared with TRBD1. The CDR3 contains 17 residues. The ends lost 3 bases at V and 7 bases at J; junction bases unmatched: 12. Germline V gene data show CDR1 as KGHSH and CDR2 as LQKENI. The CDR3 protein is CASSPLQWTGGGQPQHF. The CDR3, as DNA: TGTGCCAGCTCACCCCTACAATGGACAGGGGGTGGCCAGCCCCAGCATTTT.

This clone was seen more than once but under ten times. The gene calls are TRBV3-1 (or the pseudogene TRBV3-2) and TRBJ2-7; D is undetermined. The germline V gene has CDR1 LGHDT and CDR2 YNNKEL (reference sequence). V was trimmed by 1 base and J by 5 bases, leaving 12 bases between them. This CDR3 spans 14 amino acids. The CDR3 spells CASSQVFYANEQYF. The CDR3 bases are TGTGCCAGCAGCCAAGTATTCTATGCCAACGAGCAGTACTTC.

The V call is TRBV6-2 or TRBV6-3, the J call TRBJ2-7, with a possible D match to TRBD2 (5 bases). Germline values: CDR1 MNHEY, CDR2 SVGEGT. With 2 bases removed from V and 1 base from J, the gap between germline ends came to 9 bases. The CDR3 has 14 amino acids. CDR3 protein: CASSYRSGSYEQYF. The CDR3, as DNA: TGTGCCAGCAGTTACCGGAGCGGTTCCTACGAGCAGTACTTC.

This chain connects TRBV27 to TRBJ1-4; the D is unclear. The CDR3 is 13 amino acids. Per germline, CDR1 MNHEY and CDR2 SMNVEV (reference sequence). V lost 6 bases, J lost 6 bases, and 11 bases lay in between. CDR3 coding DNA: TGTGCCAGCAGCCTCAACAGATATGAAAAACTGTTTTTT. Translation gives CASSLNRYEKLFF.

This clone has a single count. This chain links TRBV6-4 with TRBJ2-7; no clear D gene. Trimming removed 8 bases from V and 4 bases from J, with 9 bases in between. The CDR3 extends over 11 amino acids. CDR1 and CDR2 (germline): MRHNA, SNTAGT. This CDR3 is CASGSRYEQYF. The CDR3 coding sequence is TGTGCCAGCGGGTCGCGTTACGAGCAGTACTTC.

V gene TRBV4-3 combines with J gene TRBJ2-7; 8 bases match TRBD2. The J segment lost 0 bases and the V segment lost 0 bases, leaving 7 bases of the junction unmatched. The V gene's germline CDR1 is LGHNA and CDR2 YSLEER. The CDR3 contains 17 residues. The CDR3 sequence is CASSQEWLAGFSYEQYF. The CDR3 DNA is TGCGCCAGCAGCCAAGAATGGCTAGCGGGTTTCTCCTACGAGCAGTACTTC.

V is TRBV4-2 and J is TRBJ2-7; TRBD2 matches at 11 bases. Germline V gives CDR1 LGHNA, CDR2 YNFKEQ. J gave up 5 bases and V 4 bases, and 7 bases lay outside the gene matches. The CDR3 runs to 15 residues. DNA of the CDR3: TGTGCCAGCAGCCGAGTAGCGGGGGGGCTGGACGAGCAGTACTTC. This encodes CASSRVAGGLDEQYF.

The chain has TRBV18 and TRBJ2-1; D remains ambiguous. V gave up 3 bases and J gave up 2 bases, with 8 bases separating them. Per the germline V gene, CDR1 is KGHSH and CDR2 is LQKENI. The CDR3 contains 14 residues. This chain's CDR3 is CASSPTTAYNEQFF. The CDR3 DNA follows: TGTGCCAGCTCACCTACGACGGCCTACAATGAGCAGTTCTTC.

This clone was observed a handful of times. V gene TRBV24-1 combines with J gene TRBJ2-4, with D possibly being TRBD2 (5 bases). The CDR3 contains 19 residues. CDR1 and CDR2 (germline): KGHDR, SFDVKD. V was shortened by 2 bases and J by 4 bases, with 23 bases between the two germline ends. CDR3 coding DNA: TGTGCCACCAGTGATTCGAGGAGGCCGACTACGGCCCATAAAAACATTCAGTACTTC. This encodes CATSDSRRPTTAHKNIQYF.

V and J are TRBV5-1 and TRBJ2-1; TRBD2 is a possible D gene (6 bases). Trimming pared 2 bases from V and 7 bases from J, leaving 13 bases between. This CDR3 has 14 residues. CDR1 SGHRS and CDR2 YFSETQ come from the germline V gene. The CDR3 DNA is TGCGCCAGCAGCTTAGCAAGCGGGTTGAATGAGCAGTTCTTC. Protein product: CASSLASGLNEQFF.